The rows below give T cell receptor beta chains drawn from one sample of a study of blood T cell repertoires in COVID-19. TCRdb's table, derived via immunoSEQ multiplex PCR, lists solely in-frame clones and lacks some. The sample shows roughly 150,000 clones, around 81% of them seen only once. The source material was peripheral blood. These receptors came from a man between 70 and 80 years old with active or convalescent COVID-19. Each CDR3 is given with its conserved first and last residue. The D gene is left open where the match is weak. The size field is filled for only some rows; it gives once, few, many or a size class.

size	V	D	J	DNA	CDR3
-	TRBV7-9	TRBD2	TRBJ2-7	TGTGCCAGCAGCCCCAGACTAGCGGGGGGGAAGTACGAGCAGTACTTC	CASSPRLAGGKYEQYF
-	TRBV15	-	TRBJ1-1	TGTGCCACCAGCCACAGGGCGGTGAACACTGAAGCTTTCTTT	CATSHRAVNTEAFF
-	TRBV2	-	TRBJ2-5	TGTGCCAGCATGGCAGGCCCCCAAGAGACCCAGTACTTC	CASMAGPQETQYF
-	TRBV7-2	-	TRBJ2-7	TGTGCCAGCAGCACCAGATCTAGCACCTACGAGCAGTACTTC	CASSTRSSTYEQYF
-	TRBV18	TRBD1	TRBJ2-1	TGTGCCAGCTCAGCAAGGGGGACAGGGAACAATGAGCAGTTCTTC	CASSARGTGNNEQFF
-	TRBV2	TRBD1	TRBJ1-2	TGTGCCAGCAGTCGAGACAGGGGCCCCTTCCGCTACACCTTC	CASSRDRGPFRYTF
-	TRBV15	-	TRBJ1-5	TGTGCCACCAGCAGAGATACTAATCAGCCCCAGCATTTT	CATSRDTNQPQHF
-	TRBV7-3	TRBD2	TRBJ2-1	TGTGCCAGCAGCTCGAGCGGGAGTGGGTACAATGAGCAGTTCTTC	CASSSSGSGYNEQFF
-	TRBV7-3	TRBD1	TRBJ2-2	TGTGCCAGCAGCAAGACAGGGAGAACCGGGGAGCTGTTTTTT	CASSKTGRTGELFF
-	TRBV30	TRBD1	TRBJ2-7	TGTGCCTGGAGTTCCCCGGGACAGGGAAGGGGTAACGAGCAGTACTTC	CAWSSPGQGRGNEQYF
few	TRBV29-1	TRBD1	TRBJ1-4	TGCAGCGTTGGACAGGGGGCGACTAATGAAAAACTGTTTTTT	CSVGQGATNEKLFF
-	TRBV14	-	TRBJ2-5	TGTGCCAGCAGCCACTTCCGTCGAGGGCGAGAGGAGACCCAGTACTTC	CASSHFRRGREETQYF
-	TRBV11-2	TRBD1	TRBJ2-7	TGTGCCAGCAGCCCGACAGGGCTGGGCGAGCAGTACTTC	CASSPTGLGEQYF
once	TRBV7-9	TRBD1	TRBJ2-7	TGTGCCAGCAGCTCCCCGGGACAGATTTCCTACGAGCAGTACTTC	CASSSPGQISYEQYF
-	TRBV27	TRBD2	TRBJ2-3	TGTGCCAGCAGTTTGAGACTAGCGGGGCGAACAGATACGCAGTATTTT	CASSLRLAGRTDTQYF
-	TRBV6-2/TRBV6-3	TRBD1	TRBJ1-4	TGTGCCAGCAGTTACGGCGGGACAGGGGAGTACGTAGAGGAAAAACTGTTTTTT	CASSYGGTGEYVEEKLFF
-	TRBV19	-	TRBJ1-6	TGTGCCAGTAGTATAGCGAGGGCCGATAATTCACCCCTCCACTTT	CASSIARADNSPLHF
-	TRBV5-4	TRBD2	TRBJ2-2	TGTGCCAGCAGCCCGACTAGCGGGGGGCTCTCGGGGGAGCTGTTTTTT	CASSPTSGGLSGELFF
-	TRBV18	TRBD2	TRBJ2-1	TGTGCCAGCTCAGGGACTAGCGGGGGGGCCTTTGAGCAGTTCTTC	CASSGTSGGAFEQFF
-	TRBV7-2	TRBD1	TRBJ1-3	TGTGCCAGCAGCTTGACAGGGATGGGAAACACCATATATTTT	CASSLTGMGNTIYF
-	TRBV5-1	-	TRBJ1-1	TGCGCCAGCAGCTTGGGGGAGAGGAACACTGAAGCTTTCTTT	CASSLGERNTEAFF
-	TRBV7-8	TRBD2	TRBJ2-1	TGTGCCAGCAGCTTAGGCGGGAGAGGTTCCTACAATGAGCAGTTCTTC	CASSLGGRGSYNEQFF
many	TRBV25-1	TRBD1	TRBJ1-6	TGTGCCAGCAGTGCCTCAGGGGGCTCCTATAATTCACCCCTCCACTTT	CASSASGGSYNSPLHF
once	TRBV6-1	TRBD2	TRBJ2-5	TGTGCCAGCAGTGAAGAGGTGCGGGAGGGCCCAGAGACCCAGTACTTC	CASSEEVREGPETQYF
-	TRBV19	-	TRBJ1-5	TGTGCCAGTAGTATAGTATCCAGGAGCAATCAGCCCCAGCATTTT	CASSIVSRSNQPQHF
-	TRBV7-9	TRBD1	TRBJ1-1	TGTGCCAGCAGCCCTAGGGACAGGGACACTGAAGCTTTCTTT	CASSPRDRDTEAFF
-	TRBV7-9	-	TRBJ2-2	TGTGCCAGCAGTCTCCAACGGGGTAGTCAACCCACCGGGGAGCTGTTTTTT	CASSLQRGSQPTGELFF
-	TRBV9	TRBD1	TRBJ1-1	TGTGCCAGCAGCGTAGTGAAGGGGGCGGCCACTGAAGCTTTCTTT	CASSVVKGAATEAFF
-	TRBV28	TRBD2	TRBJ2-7	TGTGCCAGCAGTCCCCTTGCGGGAGCTGACGAGCAGTACTTC	CASSPLAGADEQYF